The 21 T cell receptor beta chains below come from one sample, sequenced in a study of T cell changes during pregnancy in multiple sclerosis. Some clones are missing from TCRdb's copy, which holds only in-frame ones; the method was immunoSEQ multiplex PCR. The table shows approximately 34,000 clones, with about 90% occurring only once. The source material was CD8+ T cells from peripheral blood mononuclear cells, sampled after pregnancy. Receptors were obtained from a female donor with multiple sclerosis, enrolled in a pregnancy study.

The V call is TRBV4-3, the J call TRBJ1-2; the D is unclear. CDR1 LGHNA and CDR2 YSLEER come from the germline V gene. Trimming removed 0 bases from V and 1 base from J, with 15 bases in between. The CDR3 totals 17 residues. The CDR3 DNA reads TGCGCCAGCAGCCAAGAGAAGTTTCAGGACTTTAACTATGGCTACACCTTC. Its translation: CASSQEKFQDFNYGYTF.

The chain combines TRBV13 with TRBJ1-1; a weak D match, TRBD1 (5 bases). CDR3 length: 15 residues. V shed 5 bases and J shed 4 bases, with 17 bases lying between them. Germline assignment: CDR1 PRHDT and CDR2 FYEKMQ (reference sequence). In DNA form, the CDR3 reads TGTGCCAGCAGCGCCCGGGACGGGAGGGTCACTGAAGCTTTCTTT. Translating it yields CASSARDGRVTEAFF.

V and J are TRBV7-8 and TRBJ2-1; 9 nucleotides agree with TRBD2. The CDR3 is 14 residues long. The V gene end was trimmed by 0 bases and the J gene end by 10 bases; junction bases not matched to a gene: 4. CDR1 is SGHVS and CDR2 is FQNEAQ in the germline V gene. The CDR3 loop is CASSLARAGGEQFF. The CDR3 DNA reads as TGTGCCAGCAGCTTAGCGAGGGCGGGGGGGGAGCAGTTCTTC.

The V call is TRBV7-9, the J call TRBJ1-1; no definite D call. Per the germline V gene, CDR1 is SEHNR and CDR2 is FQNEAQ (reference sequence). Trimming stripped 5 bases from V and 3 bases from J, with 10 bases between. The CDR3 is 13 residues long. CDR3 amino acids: CASSPGVDTEAFF. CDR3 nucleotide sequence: TGTGCCAGCAGCCCCGGAGTGGACACTGAAGCTTTCTTT.

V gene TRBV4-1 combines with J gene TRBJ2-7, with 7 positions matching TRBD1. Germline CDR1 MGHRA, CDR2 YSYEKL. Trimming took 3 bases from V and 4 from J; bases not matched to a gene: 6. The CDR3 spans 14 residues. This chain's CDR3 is CASSQAGTDYEQYF. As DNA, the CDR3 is TGCGCCAGCAGCCAGGCCGGGACAGATTACGAGCAGTACTTC.

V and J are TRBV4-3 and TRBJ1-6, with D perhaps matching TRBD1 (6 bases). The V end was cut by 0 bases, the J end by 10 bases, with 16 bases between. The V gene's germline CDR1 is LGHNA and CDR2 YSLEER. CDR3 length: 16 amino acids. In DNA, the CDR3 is TGCGCCAGCAGCCAAGATTTGGGGGGGCAGAGCTCACCCCTCCACTTT. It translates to CASSQDLGGQSSPLHF.

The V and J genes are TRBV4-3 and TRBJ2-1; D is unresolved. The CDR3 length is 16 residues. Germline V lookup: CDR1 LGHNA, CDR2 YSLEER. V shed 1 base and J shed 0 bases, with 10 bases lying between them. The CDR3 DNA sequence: TGCGCCAGCAGCCAAGCCCACACAAGCTCCTACAATGAGCAGTTCTTC. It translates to CASSQAHTSSYNEQFF.

CDR3 loop: CASSMTGNTEAFF. DNA of the CDR3: TGTGCCAGCAGCATGACAGGGAACACTGAAGCTTTCTTT. The V call is TRBV6-5, the J call TRBJ1-1; perhaps TRBD1 as D (6 bases). The CDR3 consists of 13 residues. Deletions cut 6 bases from V and 1 base from J, with 9 bases between. Germline loops: CDR1 MNHEY, CDR2 SVGAGI.

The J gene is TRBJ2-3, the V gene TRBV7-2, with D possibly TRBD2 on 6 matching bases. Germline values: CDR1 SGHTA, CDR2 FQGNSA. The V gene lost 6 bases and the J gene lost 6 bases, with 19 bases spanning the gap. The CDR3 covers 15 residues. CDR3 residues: CASSPGRTPWDTQYF. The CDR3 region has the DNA TGTGCCAGCAGTCCAGGGAGGACTCCCTGGGATACGCAGTATTTT.

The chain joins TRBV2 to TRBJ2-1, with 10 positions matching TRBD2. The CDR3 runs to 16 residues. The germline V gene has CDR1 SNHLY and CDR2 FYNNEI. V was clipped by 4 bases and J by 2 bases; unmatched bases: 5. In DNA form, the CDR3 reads TGTGCCAGCAGTGCTCCTAGCGGGGGCCCCTACAATGAGCAGTTCTTC. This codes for CASSAPSGGPYNEQFF.

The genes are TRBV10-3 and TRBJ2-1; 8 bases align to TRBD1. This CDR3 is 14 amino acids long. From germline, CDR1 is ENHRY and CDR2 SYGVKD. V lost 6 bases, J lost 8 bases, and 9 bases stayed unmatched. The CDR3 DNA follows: TGTGCCATCAGGAGGACAGGGTTGGGCGATGAGCAGTTCTTC. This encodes CAIRRTGLGDEQFF.

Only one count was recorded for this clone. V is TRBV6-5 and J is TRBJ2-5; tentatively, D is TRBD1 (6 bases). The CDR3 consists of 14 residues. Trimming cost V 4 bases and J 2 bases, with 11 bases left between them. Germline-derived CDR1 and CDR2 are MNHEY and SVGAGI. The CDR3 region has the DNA TGTGCCAGCAGTTTTGGACAGTTACAAGAGACCCAGTACTTC. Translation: CASSFGQLQETQYF.

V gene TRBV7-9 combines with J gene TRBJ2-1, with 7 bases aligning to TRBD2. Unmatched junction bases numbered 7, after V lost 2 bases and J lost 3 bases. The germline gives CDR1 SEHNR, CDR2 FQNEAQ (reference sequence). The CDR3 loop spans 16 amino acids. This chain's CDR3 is CASSLYPGRGYNEQFF. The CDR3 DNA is TGTGCCAGCAGCTTATACCCGGGGAGGGGCTACAATGAGCAGTTCTTC.

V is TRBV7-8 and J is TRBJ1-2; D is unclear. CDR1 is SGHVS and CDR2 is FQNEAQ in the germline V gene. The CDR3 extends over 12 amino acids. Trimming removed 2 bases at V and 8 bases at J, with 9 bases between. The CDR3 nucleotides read TGTGCCAGCAGCTTAACCGCGGGGGGCTACACCTTC. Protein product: CASSLTAGGYTF.

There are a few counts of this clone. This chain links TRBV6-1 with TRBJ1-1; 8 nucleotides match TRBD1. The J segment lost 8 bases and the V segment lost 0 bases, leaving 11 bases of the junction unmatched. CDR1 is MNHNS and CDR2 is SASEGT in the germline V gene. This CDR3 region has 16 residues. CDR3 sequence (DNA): TGTGCCAGCAGTGAAGCCCCGGGGACAGGTCGGGACGAAGCTTTCTTT. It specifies CASSEAPGTGRDEAFF.

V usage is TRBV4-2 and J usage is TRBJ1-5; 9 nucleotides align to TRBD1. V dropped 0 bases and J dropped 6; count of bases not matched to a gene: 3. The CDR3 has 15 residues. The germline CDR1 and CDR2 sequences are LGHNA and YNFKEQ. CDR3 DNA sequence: TGTGCCAGCAGCCAAGAGCGACAGGGGGGTCAGCCCCAGCATTTT. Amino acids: CASSQERQGGQPQHF.

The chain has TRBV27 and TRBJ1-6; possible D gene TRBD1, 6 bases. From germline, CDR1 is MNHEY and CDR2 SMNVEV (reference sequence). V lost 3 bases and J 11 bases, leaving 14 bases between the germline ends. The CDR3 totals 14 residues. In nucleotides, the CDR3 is TGTGCCAGCAGTTTTTTTGGGGGCGAGGCACCCCTCCACTTT. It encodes CASSFFGGEAPLHF.

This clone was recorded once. Here the CDR3 reads CASSQEGALLGANVLTF. CDR3 coding DNA: TGCGCCAGCAGCCAAGAGGGGGCATTGCTTGGGGCCAACGTCCTGACTTTC. The chain uses TRBV4-3 and TRBJ2-6; the D gene is possibly TRBD1 (6 bases). CDR3 length equals 17 residues. CDR1 is LGHNA and CDR2 is YSLEER in the germline V gene. Trimming removed 0 bases from V and 3 bases from J, with 12 bases in between.

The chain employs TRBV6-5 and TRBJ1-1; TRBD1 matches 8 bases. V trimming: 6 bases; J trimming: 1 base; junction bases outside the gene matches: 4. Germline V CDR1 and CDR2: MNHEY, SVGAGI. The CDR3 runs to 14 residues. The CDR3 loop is CASSSTGENTEAFF. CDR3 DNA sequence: TGTGCCAGCAGCTCGACAGGGGAGAACACTGAAGCTTTCTTT.

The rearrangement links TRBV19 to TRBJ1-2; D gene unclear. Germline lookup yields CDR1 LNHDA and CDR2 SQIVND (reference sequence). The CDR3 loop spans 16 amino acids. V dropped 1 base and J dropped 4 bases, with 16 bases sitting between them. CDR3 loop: CASSIVVRKRPYGYTF. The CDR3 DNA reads TGTGCCAGTAGTATAGTAGTGAGGAAGAGGCCCTATGGCTACACCTTC. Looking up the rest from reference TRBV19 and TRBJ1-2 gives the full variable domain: DGGITQSPKYLFRKEGQNVTLSCEQNLNHDAMYWYRQDPGQGLRLIYYSQIVNDFQKGDIAEGYSVSREKKESFPLTVTSAQKNPTAFYLCASSIVVRKRPYGYTFGSGTRLTVV.

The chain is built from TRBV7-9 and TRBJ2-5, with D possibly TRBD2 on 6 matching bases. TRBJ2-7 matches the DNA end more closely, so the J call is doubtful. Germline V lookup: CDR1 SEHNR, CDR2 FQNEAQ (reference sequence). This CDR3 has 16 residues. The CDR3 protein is CASSQAAGPRSYEQYF. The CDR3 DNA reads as TGTGCCAGCAGCCAAGCCGCGGGACCGAGATCCTACGAGCAGTACTTC.